This TCR beta chain was sequenced in a study of cytomegalovirus exposure and HLA in healthy donors. General observations from the study: Sequence variants that were highly shared formed a cluster that was likely a sequencing artifact. V segments that were indistinguishable, TRBV6-2 and TRBV6-3 among them, were omitted from analysis. Available immune exposure information covered CMV serostatus only.

This clone was observed a few times. Its specificity is not known. The PCR employed 60 Vbeta primers together with 13 Jbeta primers. Methods used by the authors: Unique TCR beta chains totaled 65 million to 95 million in a later count, with roughly 11 million of them shared. The method was immunoSEQ multiplex PCR; TCRdb's version includes in-frame clones alone and lacks a portion of them. The DNA gave D and trimming, while V, J and clone size come from that table. The sample records approximately 190,000 clones, roughly 80% being singletons. The CDR3 has 12 residues. Unmatched junction bases numbered 2, after V lost 6 bases and J lost 6 bases. In germline, CDR1 is SGHTA, CDR2 FQGNSA.

The sample was PBMCs. The genes are TRBV7-2 and TRBJ2-7, with 10 bases fitting TRBD1. This clonotype was obtained from a man aged 45-60 years in good health and CMV-seronegative. For the CDR3, the DNA is TGTGCCAGCAGTCGGGACAGGGGCGAGCAGTACTTC. It yields the protein CASSRDRGEQYF.